The sequence of this T cell receptor (beta chain) was determined in a study of shared clonotypes between healthy human individuals. Libraries were prepared by immunoSEQ multiplex PCR; TCRdb keeps only in-frame clonotypes and omits some of them. This sample has about 580,000 clones, with roughly 98% found just once. Naive CD8 cells lacked CD45RO and underwent positive selection for CCR7, leaving out terminally differentiated effector memory CD45RA+ cells. Trimming removed 3 bases at V and 0 bases at J, with 13 bases between. Germline V lookup: CDR1 SGDLS, CDR2 YYNGEE. The CDR3 contains 15 residues. The chain uses TRBV9 and TRBJ2-7; a possible D gene is TRBD1 (6 bases). The specimen was naive CD8+ T cells sorted from blood. The receptor comes from a man aged 25 to 45 in good health. The CDR3 is CASSATGTPSYEQYF. CDR3 nucleotide sequence: TGTGCCAGCAGCGCCACCGGGACACCCTCCTACGAGCAGTACTTC.